The sequence of this T cell receptor beta chain was determined in a study of T cells in Graves' hyperthyroidism and ophthalmopathy. As for the study in general: Sampling of peripheral blood happened at initial diagnosis, prior to any treatment.

TCR beta CDR3 regions were amplified from RNA. A first-round RT-PCR of the TCR CDR3 used the HTBI primer set. TCRdb reprocessed the multiplex PCR reads via MiXCR and lists one record per CDR3 protein. Here the sample spans around 560,000 distinct CDR3 sequences, approximately 15% being singletons. At least ten counts were recorded for this clonotype. With a duration under 2 months, the hyperthyroidism was newly diagnosed in patients aged 18 to 65. Any patient presenting with uncontrolled infection, other autoimmune disease, pregnancy or lactation was left out. The clonotype originates from a woman between 18 and 29 years old with Graves' hyperthyroidism. Sequenced input: blood.

The CDR3 nucleotides are TGCGCCAGCACCACTTCGGGGCAAGGGAGTTCACCCCTCCACTTT. Its translation: CASTTSGQGSSPLHF. The V gene is TRBV5-1, the J gene TRBJ1-6; maybe TRBD1 (5 bases). The CDR3 extends over 15 amino acids. Germline-derived CDR1 and CDR2 are SGHRS and YFSETQ. V lost 6 bases, J lost 9 bases, and 19 bases lay in between.